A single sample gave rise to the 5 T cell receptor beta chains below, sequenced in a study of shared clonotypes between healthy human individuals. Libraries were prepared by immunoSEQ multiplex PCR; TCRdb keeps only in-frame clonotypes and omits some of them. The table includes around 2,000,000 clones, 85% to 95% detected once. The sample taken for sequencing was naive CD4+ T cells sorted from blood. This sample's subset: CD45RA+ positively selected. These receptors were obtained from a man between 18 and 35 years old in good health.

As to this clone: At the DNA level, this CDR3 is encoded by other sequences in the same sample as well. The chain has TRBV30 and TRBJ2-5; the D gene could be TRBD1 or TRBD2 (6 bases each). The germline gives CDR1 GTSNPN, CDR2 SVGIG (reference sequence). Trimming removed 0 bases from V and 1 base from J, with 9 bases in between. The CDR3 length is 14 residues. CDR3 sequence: CAWSVGGPQETQYF. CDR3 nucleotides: TGTGCCTGGAGTGTTGGGGGGCCCCAAGAGACCCAGTACTTC.

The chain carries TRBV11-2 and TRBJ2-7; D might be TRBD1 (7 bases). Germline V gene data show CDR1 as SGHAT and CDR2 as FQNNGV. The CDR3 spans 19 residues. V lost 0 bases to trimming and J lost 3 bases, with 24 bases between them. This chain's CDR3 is CASSLDAGQTGSHYYEQYF. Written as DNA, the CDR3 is TGTGCCAGCAGCTTAGATGCGGGACAGACGGGGTCCCACTACTACGAGCAGTACTTC.

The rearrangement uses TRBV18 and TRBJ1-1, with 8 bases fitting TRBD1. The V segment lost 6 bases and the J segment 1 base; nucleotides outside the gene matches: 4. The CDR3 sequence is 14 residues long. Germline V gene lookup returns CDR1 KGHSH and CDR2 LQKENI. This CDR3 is CASSKDRANTEAFF. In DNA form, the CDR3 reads TGTGCCAGCTCGAAGGACAGGGCGAACACTGAAGCTTTCTTT.

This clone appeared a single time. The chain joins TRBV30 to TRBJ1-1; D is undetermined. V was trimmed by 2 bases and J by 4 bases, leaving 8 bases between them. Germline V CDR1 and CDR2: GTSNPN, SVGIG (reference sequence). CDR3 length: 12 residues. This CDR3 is CAWSLGITEAFF. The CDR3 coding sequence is TGTGCCTGGAGTCTTGGCATCACTGAAGCTTTCTTT. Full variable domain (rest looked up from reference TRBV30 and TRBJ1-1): SQTIHQWPATLVQPVGSPLSLECTVEGTSNPNLYWYRQAAGRGLQLLFYSVGIGQISSEVPQNLSASRPQDRQFILSSKKLLLSDSGFYLCAWSLGITEAFFGQGTRLTVV.

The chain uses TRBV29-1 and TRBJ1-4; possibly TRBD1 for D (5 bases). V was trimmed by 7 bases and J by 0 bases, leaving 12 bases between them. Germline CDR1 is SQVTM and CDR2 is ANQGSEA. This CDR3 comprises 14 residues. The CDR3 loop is CSAGQEPTNEKLFF. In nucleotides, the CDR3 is TGCAGCGCGGGGCAAGAGCCAACTAATGAAAAACTGTTTTTT.